Below, 10 T cell receptor beta chains from the same sample are listed, as sequenced in a study of blood T cell repertoires in COVID-19. Libraries were prepared by immunoSEQ multiplex PCR; TCRdb keeps only in-frame clonotypes and omits some of them. The data hold about 190,000 clones, with more than 75% observed a single time. The sample consisted of peripheral blood. Source of these receptors: a woman aged 60-75 years with COVID-19, enrolled during active disease.

A few counts support this clone. The chain carries TRBV6-5 and TRBJ1-6; D call uncertain. The CDR3 spans 15 residues. Germline values: CDR1 MNHEY, CDR2 SVGAGI. V gave up 6 bases and J gave up 5 bases, with 14 bases separating them. The chain's CDR3 is CASRGDDAHNSPLHF. Here the CDR3 DNA reads TGTGCCAGCAGGGGAGACGACGCCCATAATTCACCCCTCCACTTT.

This sequence joins TRBV7-9 and TRBJ1-4; 9 bases agree with TRBD1. CDR1 is SEHNR and CDR2 is FQNEAQ in the germline V gene (reference sequence). Trimming cost V 5 bases and J 4 bases; bases outside gene matches: 5. The CDR3 runs to 15 residues. CDR3 protein: CASSLPGQGNEKLFF. CDR3 in DNA: TGTGCCAGCAGCCTCCCGGGACAGGGTAATGAAAAACTGTTTTTT. Based on the CDR3 plus reference TRBV7-9 and TRBJ1-4, the full variable domain is DTGVSQNPRHKITKRGQNVTFRCDPISEHNRLYWYRQTLGQGPEFLTYFQNEAQLEKSRLLSDRFSAERPKGSFSTLEIQRTEQGDSAMYLCASSLPGQGNEKLFFGSGTQLSVL.

This clone was counted a single time. CDR3 region: CASSFQGTIAGTEAFF. Written as DNA, the CDR3 is TGTGCCAGCAGCTTTCAGGGGACAATAGCAGGCACTGAAGCTTTCTTT. The gene calls are TRBV7-9 and TRBJ1-1; perhaps TRBD1 as D (6 bases). The V end lost 3 bases, the J end lost 4 bases, and 18 bases lay between the germline ends. The CDR3 covers 16 residues. The germline V gene has CDR1 SEHNR and CDR2 FQNEAQ (reference sequence).

The CDR3 nucleotides read TGTGCCAGCAGTTTCGTGGGGGGTTCACCCCTCCACTTT. This translates into CASSFVGGSPLHF. The chain links TRBV25-1 to TRBJ1-6; D may be TRBD1 (5 bases). The ends were cut back, 5 bases at V and 9 bases at J, with 11 bases in the middle. The CDR3 runs to 13 residues. Per germline, CDR1 MGHDK and CDR2 SYGVNS.

This chain connects TRBV7-2 to TRBJ2-5; D unresolved. Germline loops: CDR1 SGHTA, CDR2 FQGNSA. The CDR3 extends over 12 amino acids. The germline V and J ends were trimmed by 5 bases and 1 base, with 5 bases remaining between them. The CDR3 protein is CASSLTQETQYF. In DNA, the CDR3 is TGTGCCAGCAGCCTAACCCAAGAGACCCAGTACTTC.

The V call is TRBV6-5, the J call TRBJ2-6, with 9 positions matching TRBD1. Germline-derived CDR1 and CDR2 are MNHEY and SVGAGI. The CDR3 sequence is 14 residues long. Trimming removed 6 bases from V and 19 bases from J; junction bases left unmatched: 16. CDR3: CASRRGLGEGQGTF. CDR3 coding DNA: TGTGCCAGCAGGAGGGGATTAGGGGAGGGACAGGGAACTTTC.

V and J are TRBV3-1 (or the pseudogene TRBV3-2) and TRBJ2-2; TRBD2 agrees at 11 bases. This CDR3 spans 17 amino acids. V was clipped by 1 base and J by 7 bases; unmatched bases: 8. Germline V gene lookup returns CDR1 LGHDT and CDR2 YNNKEL (reference sequence). CDR3 residues: CASSQVGLAGPFGELFF. Written as DNA, the CDR3 is TGTGCCAGCAGCCAAGTAGGACTAGCGGGTCCCTTCGGGGAGCTGTTTTTT.

This chain links TRBV5-1 with TRBJ2-3; 10 bases align to TRBD2. V was clipped by 3 bases and J by 3 bases; unmatched bases: 7. The V gene's germline CDR1 is SGHRS and CDR2 YFSETQ. The CDR3 is 16 amino acids. The CDR3 DNA is TGCGCCAGCAGCTCTAACCTAGCGGGAGAAACAGATACGCAGTATTTT. It specifies CASSSNLAGETDTQYF.

The genes are TRBV7-6 and TRBJ2-7, with TRBD1 matching 9 bases. J lost 3 bases, V lost 2 bases, and 5 bases had no gene match. This CDR3 comprises 15 residues. Germline CDR1 SGHVS, CDR2 FNYEAQ. The CDR3 here is CASSLSTGQGYEQYF. CDR3 nucleotides: TGTGCCAGCAGCTTAAGTACGGGACAGGGCTACGAGCAGTACTTC.

CDR3 bases: TGCAGCGCCCGGACAGGGGGCTATGGCTACACCTTC. Translation gives CSARTGGYGYTF. The genes are TRBV29-1 and TRBJ1-2, with 10 positions matching TRBD1. With 7 bases clipped from V and 4 bases from J, the junction kept 3 bases outside the gene matches. The CDR3 is 12 residues long. The germline CDR1 and CDR2 sequences are SQVTM and ANQGSEA.